One and the same sample provided the 27 T cell receptor beta chains below, sequenced in a study of cytomegalovirus exposure and HLA in healthy donors. PCR primers comprised 60 Vbeta and 13 Jbeta primers. The data were produced by immunoSEQ multiplex PCR, yet TCRdb's version contains in-frame clones alone and is incomplete. This table holds some 130,000 clones, roughly 80% found once. The sequencing input was PBMCs. Receptor source: a woman in her 50s in good health and CMV-seropositive.

V is TRBV28 and J is TRBJ2-2; perhaps TRBD1 as D (6 bases). With 3 bases removed from V and 6 bases from J, the gap between germline ends came to 11 bases. The CDR3 extends over 14 amino acids. Germline V gene sequence: CDR1 MDHEN, CDR2 SYDVKM. The CDR3 region has the DNA TGTGCCAGCAGTTTCCAGGGGTCCCCCGGGGAGCTGTTTTTT. Protein product: CASSFQGSPGELFF.

J is TRBJ1-1 and V is TRBV30; D not certain. This CDR3 has 13 amino acids. Germline assignment: CDR1 GTSNPN and CDR2 SVGIG (reference sequence). V was shortened by 0 bases and J by 1 base, with 6 bases between the two germline ends. In DNA, the CDR3 is TGTGCCTGGAGTGTAAACACGAACACTGAAGCTTTCTTT. This sequence encodes CAWSVNTNTEAFF.

The J gene is TRBJ2-7, the V gene TRBV27; TRBD1 agrees at 7 bases. CDR3 length: 13 amino acids. The V and J ends lost 5 bases and 2 bases, in that order; junction bases with no gene match: 3. Germline values: CDR1 MNHEY, CDR2 SMNVEV (reference sequence). For the CDR3, the DNA is TGTGCCAGCAGTCCGGGGACAGCCTACGAGCAGTACTTC. It specifies CASSPGTAYEQYF.

The genes are TRBV5-1 and TRBJ2-3; TRBD2 matches 7 bases. The trim removed 3 bases at V and 2 bases at J, leaving 3 bases unmatched. The V gene's germline CDR1 is SGHRS and CDR2 YFSETQ. This CDR3 has 14 residues. The CDR3 region has the DNA TGCGCCAGCAGCTCAAGCGGGGCCACAGATACGCAGTATTTT. It specifies CASSSSGATDTQYF.

This clone was detected a few times. This chain links TRBV7-2 with TRBJ2-3; 10 bases match TRBD2. V lost 1 base, J lost 6 bases, and 4 bases stayed unmatched. CDR3 length: 15 amino acids. Germline values: CDR1 SGHTA, CDR2 FQGNSA. CDR3 nucleotide sequence: TGTGCCAGCAGCTTAGTAGCGGGGGGCTGGGATACGCAGTATTTT. It is translated as CASSLVAGGWDTQYF.

The J gene is TRBJ2-1, the V gene TRBV5-1, with 12 bases lining up with TRBD2. The CDR3 has 15 amino acids. The V segment lost 2 bases and the J segment 9 bases; nucleotides outside the gene matches: 6. The germline V gene has CDR1 SGHRS and CDR2 YFSETQ. CDR3 residues: CASSFASGGAGEQFF. The DNA of the CDR3 is TGCGCCAGCAGCTTCGCTAGCGGGGGGGCGGGTGAGCAGTTCTTC.

CDR3 sequence: CAPFTGCPYEQYF. In DNA form, the CDR3 reads TGTGCCCCATTTACAGGGTGTCCCTACGAGCAGTACTTC. The J gene is TRBJ2-7, the V gene TRBV5-6; tentative D call: TRBD1 (6 bases). The CDR3 consists of 13 residues. CDR1 and CDR2 (germline): SGHDT, YYEEEE. Trimming pared 10 bases from V and 2 bases from J, leaving 16 bases between.

With regard to this clone: This specimen includes other DNA sequences encoding the same CDR3. The chain is built from TRBV25-1 and TRBJ1-6, with unresolved D. In germline, CDR1 is MGHDK, CDR2 SYGVNS. Trimming stripped 8 bases from V and 6 bases from J, with 11 bases between. The length of the CDR3 is 13 residues. The CDR3 DNA is TGTGCCAGCCGAGGTAGGCTTAATTCACCCCTCCACTTT. Protein sequence: CASRGRLNSPLHF.

In DNA, the CDR3 is TGCGCCAGCAGCTTTACAGGGGAAACTAATGAAAAACTGTTTTTT. Translating gives CASSFTGETNEKLFF. The J gene is TRBJ1-4, the V gene TRBV5-1; 7 bases are a match to TRBD1. Germline V CDR1 and CDR2: SGHRS, YFSETQ. V lost 2 bases and J lost 1; bases outside the gene matches: 2. The CDR3 length is 15 residues.

The V and J genes are TRBV2 and TRBJ2-1; the D gene is possibly TRBD2 (6 bases). Trimming shortened V by 1 base and J by 4 bases, and 11 bases separated the two germline ends. This CDR3 is 15 amino acids long. The germline gives CDR1 SNHLY, CDR2 FYNNEI. The CDR3 is CASSEEAAGYNEQFF. CDR3 nucleotide sequence: TGTGCCAGCAGTGAAGAAGCTGCGGGATACAATGAGCAGTTCTTC.

The V gene is TRBV7-3, the J gene TRBJ2-7, with TRBD2 matching over 13 bases. Germline trimming cut 4 bases from V and 3 bases from J; bases unmatched to any gene: 3. This CDR3 contains 15 residues. Per germline, CDR1 SGHTA and CDR2 FQGTGA. CDR3 coding DNA: TGTGCCAGCAGCTCCTGGACTAGCGGGAGCTACGAGCAGTACTTC. Translation: CASSSWTSGSYEQYF.

CDR3 sequence: CASSPPDRTNTGELFF. DNA of the CDR3: TGTGCCAGCAGCCCCCCCGACAGGACGAACACCGGGGAGCTGTTTTTT. This chain connects TRBV9 to TRBJ2-2, with D maybe TRBD1 (6 bases). This CDR3 has 16 residues. V lost 4 bases to trimming and J lost 0 bases, with 13 bases between them. Germline V gene sequence: CDR1 SGDLS, CDR2 YYNGEE. Full variable domain (outside the CDR3, taken from reference TRBV9 and TRBJ2-2): DSGVTQTPKHLITATGQRVTLRCSPRSGDLSVYWYQQSLDQGLQFLIQYYNGEERAKGNILERFSAQQFPDLHSELNLSSLELGDSALYFCASSPPDRTNTGELFFGEGSRLTVL.

Written as DNA, the CDR3 is TGTGCCAGCAGCTTAGTACCGAAGCGGGGGGCGGATACGCAGTATTTT. Residues: CASSLVPKRGADTQYF. J is TRBJ2-3 and V is TRBV7-6, with TRBD2 identical over 9 bases. Germline V gene data show CDR1 as SGHVS and CDR2 as FNYEAQ. CDR3 length: 16 residues. Germline trimming cut 1 base from V and 6 bases from J; bases unmatched to any gene: 8.

CDR3 coding DNA: TGTGCCAGCAGGGTAGCATGGGGGGGTACTGAAGCTTTCTTT. This gives the protein CASRVAWGGTEAFF. The chain carries TRBV2 and TRBJ1-1, with a weak D call TRBD1 (5 bases). Looked up from germline, CDR1 is SNHLY and CDR2 is FYNNEI. This CDR3 has 14 amino acids. V dropped 6 bases and J dropped 5 bases, with 16 bases sitting between them.

This chain uses TRBV4-3 with TRBJ1-1; D gene uncertain. This CDR3 is built from 15 residues. Trimming removed 1 base from V and 2 bases from J, with 11 bases in between. Germline assignment: CDR1 LGHNA and CDR2 YSLEER. CDR3 coding DNA: TGCGCCAGCAGCCAAGGCTTGGAGAAAAACACTGAAGCTTTCTTT. It translates to CASSQGLEKNTEAFF.

The chain is built from TRBV7-8 and TRBJ1-2, with D perhaps matching TRBD1 (6 bases). The germline V and J ends were trimmed by 7 bases and 6 bases, with 30 bases remaining between them. This CDR3 is built from 18 residues. Germline V lookup: CDR1 SGHVS, CDR2 FQNEAQ. The CDR3 DNA sequence: TGTGCCAGCACCAGGACCCCCAGGACAGCCACCCTTGAGGATGGCTACACCTTC. This gives the protein CASTRTPRTATLEDGYTF.

The V gene is TRBV5-1, the J gene TRBJ2-1, with D possibly TRBD2 on 6 matching bases. This CDR3 has 17 amino acids. Trimming shortened V by 0 bases and J by 1 base, and 14 bases separated the two germline ends. CDR1 is SGHRS, CDR2 YFSETQ, per germline. This chain's CDR3 is CASSLGGAGRSYNEQFF. CDR3 coding DNA: TGCGCCAGCAGCTTGGGGGGTGCGGGGAGATCCTACAATGAGCAGTTCTTC.

This clone has only a few counts. This chain uses TRBV9 with TRBJ2-1; 7 nucleotides align to TRBD1. The CDR3 totals 15 residues. V was pared by 3 bases and J by 5 bases, with 8 bases of the junction left unmatched. The germline V gene encodes CDR1 SGDLS and CDR2 YYNGEE. The CDR3 protein is CASSAPSTGNNEQFF. The CDR3 bases are TGTGCCAGCAGCGCCCCCTCGACAGGGAACAATGAGCAGTTCTTC.

The gene calls are TRBV7-9 and TRBJ2-2; D is possibly TRBD2 (6 bases). Between the trimmed V and J ends, which lost 5 bases and 4 bases, there was a span of 14 bases. The CDR3 is 15 amino acids. CDR1 is SEHNR and CDR2 is FQNEAQ in the germline V gene (reference sequence). DNA for the CDR3: TGTGCCAGCAGCCCCGGCGGGGTAGCCACCGGGGAGCTGTTTTTT. Protein sequence: CASSPGGVATGELFF.

The rearrangement uses TRBV14 and TRBJ2-1; TRBD1 aligns across 7 bases. The germline gives CDR1 SGHDN, CDR2 FVKESK. V dropped 4 bases and J dropped 3; count of bases not matched to a gene: 9. The CDR3 covers 16 residues. This chain's CDR3 is CASSPSYRGGYNEQFF. The CDR3 region has the DNA TGTGCCAGCAGCCCTTCCTACAGGGGCGGCTACAATGAGCAGTTCTTC. The whole variable domain, filled in from reference TRBV14 and TRBJ2-1, reads EAGVTQFPSHSVIEKGQTVTLRCDPISGHDNLYWYRRVMGKEIKFLLHFVKESKQDESGMPNNRFLAERTGGTYSTLKVQPAELEDSGVYFCASSPSYRGGYNEQFFGPGTRLTVL.

This chain links TRBV9 with TRBJ1-4; D possibly corresponds to TRBD1 (6 bases). Germline CDR1 SGDLS, CDR2 YYNGEE. The CDR3 has 13 residues. With 4 bases removed from V and 5 bases from J, the gap between germline ends came to 9 bases. The DNA for the CDR3 is TGTGCCAGCAGCACAGGACAGAATGAAAAACTGTTTTTT. This translates into CASSTGQNEKLFF.

The chain links TRBV29-1 to TRBJ1-1; 10 bases line up with TRBD1. This CDR3 region has 13 residues. V was clipped by 7 bases and J by 4 bases; unmatched bases: 6. The germline CDR1 and CDR2 sequences are SQVTM and ANQGSEA. CDR3 sequence reads: CSAWTGGRTEAFF. The CDR3 DNA follows: TGCAGCGCCTGGACAGGGGGACGCACTGAAGCTTTCTTT.

This clone was seen only once. V and J are TRBV29-1 and TRBJ2-5, with 9 nucleotides matching TRBD2. Germline assignment: CDR1 SQVTM and CDR2 ANQGSEA. V lost 3 bases and J lost 5; bases outside the gene matches: 4. CDR3 length: 13 amino acids. In DNA form, the CDR3 reads TGCAGCGTTGATGGACTAGCGCGGGAGACCCAGTACTTC. Its protein is CSVDGLARETQYF.

The chain is built from TRBV9 and TRBJ2-1; 9 nucleotides line up with TRBD2. The CDR3 is made up of 16 amino acids. Trimming removed 0 bases from V and 4 bases from J; junction bases left unmatched: 5. Germline V gene lookup returns CDR1 SGDLS and CDR2 YYNGEE. The CDR3 is CASSVVPLAGYNEQFF. The CDR3 bases are TGTGCCAGCAGCGTAGTCCCCCTAGCGGGGTACAATGAGCAGTTCTTC.

This clone occurred once. Germline is not matched at one junction end, which may reflect a read error. The chain carries TRBV4-2 and TRBJ1-3; the D gene is possibly TRBD1 (5 bases). The CDR3 is 14 amino acids. Germline V gene data show CDR1 as LGHNA and CDR2 as YNFKEQ. CDR3 region: CASSRLGTGSTIYF. The CDR3 DNA follows: TGTGCCAGCAGCCGTCTGGGGACTGGAAGCACCATATATTTT.

The gene calls are TRBV19 and TRBJ2-5; 7 nucleotides align to TRBD2. V shed 3 bases and J 5 bases; nucleotides not matched to a gene: 6. The CDR3 sequence is 14 residues long. CDR1 is LNHDA, CDR2 SQIVND, per germline (reference sequence). CDR3 DNA sequence: TGTGCCAGTAGTATCAGAGGGAGGGGCGAGACCCAGTACTTC. It encodes CASSIRGRGETQYF.

Details on this clone: One end of the junction does not line up with germline, which may come from a read error. V usage is TRBV7-9 and J usage is TRBJ2-3; the D is unclear. The CDR3 length is 16 residues. Germline V CDR1 and CDR2: SEHNR, FQNEAQ (reference sequence). CDR3 sequence: CSSSLFVTLGTDTQYF. As DNA, the CDR3 is TGTTCCAGCAGCTTATTCGTGACTCTCGGCACAGATACGCAGTATTTT.